The text below deals with one TCR beta chain. This clone appeared a single time. Which antigen it targets is not known. No clone much larger than this one lies a single base away; base qualities are absent. This record belongs to a study of CD8+ T cells in alopecia areata (dated by TCRdb to the late 2010s). Some background on the complete study: The treated patients, all with moderate-to-severe alopecia areata, were enrolled in an open-label pilot trial of oral tofacitinib given at 5 to 10 mg twice daily. Patients received tofacitinib for 6 to 18 months and were then followed off drug for 6 months to check for delayed response and recurrence. RNA came from the PAXgene miRNA kit for fixed scalp, the miRNeasy kit for PBMCs, and the RNeasy kit for mouse skin. TCRbeta CDR3 regions were amplified by immunoSEQ multiplex PCR using 35 Vbeta forward and 13 Jbeta reverse primers. On the human side, TCRbeta sequencing was run on scalp tissue and on sorted CD4+ and CD8+ peripheral blood T cells from healthy controls and from alopecia areata patients with either patchy or totalis/universalis disease. High-throughput TCRbeta sequencing was used to examine T cell clonal expansion in alopecia areata in both the C3H/HeJ mouse model and human patients. Scalp clonality was compared among normal scalp (n=4), patchy alopecia areata scalp (n=8), and alopecia totalis/universalis scalp (n=8). Patients on tofacitinib were biopsied at baseline and after 4 and 24 weeks of treatment, and several of the patients also had a later scalp biopsy.

The protocol used for the library was the immunoSEQ multiplex PCR assay. RNA was extracted from all samples and reverse transcribed into cDNA as template for TCR sequencing. SuperScript III was used for first-strand cDNA synthesis, primed with a 2:1 mix of oligo-dT and random hexamers. A synthetic immune receptor repertoire was used to measure amplification bias, and any remaining bias was corrected computationally. The authors processed their data as follows. Raw reads were preprocessed to remove errors, and CDR3 was defined according to IMGT conventions as the region from the conserved cysteine to phenylalanine. Clonality was calculated as 1 minus Shannon entropy normalized by log2 of the number of productive unique TCRs. CD4 or CD8 identity of scalp clones was inferred by cross-referencing scalp TCRbeta sequences with sorted blood CD4 and CD8 repertoires. Not all clones reach the TCRdb copy of this immuneACCESS table, which keeps in-frame sequences only. Checked studies attribute under half of the gap to unresolved V genes and leave the rest unexplained. V, J and clone size are taken as reported in that table, and D and trimming were inferred from the DNA itself. The sample table contains under 300,000 clones; only one count was recorded for less than 80% of them. Around 1.2% of the sample rests with the top ten.

Points the paper makes about the study in general: Resident alphabeta T cells in normal human skin are also sequenced, complicating scalp TCR repertoire analysis, unlike mouse skin dominated by gammadelta T cells. Compared with normal scalp, lesional scalp had higher clonality and more expanded CD8+ clones, particularly in alopecia totalis/universalis, a pattern that suggests antigenic drive. TCR sequences shared between patients were less clear than in mice, possibly partly because of HLA diversity in the patient population.

Read against the paper, the sample's time point label means: baseline before oral tofacitinib. Lesional scalp punch biopsies and peripheral blood were obtained from alopecia areata patients. After PBMCs were isolated by density centrifugation and stained for CD3, CD4 and CD8, a FACSAria was used to sort CD4+ and CD8+ T cells. The sample was CD4+ T cells sorted from blood, taken at week 0. The TCR comes from a human donor with alopecia areata.

The encoded CDR3 is CASSVLLDLNTEAFF. The DNA sequence follows: TGTGCCAGCAGCGTACTGTTAGACTTGAACACTGAAGCTTTCTTT. The V gene is TRBV9 and the J gene is TRBJ1-1; the D gene is unclear. V is cut by 1 base and J by 0 bases, and the space between the germline ends is 10 bases. Reading from cysteine to phenylalanine, the CDR3 counts 15 amino acids. The entry retains the CDR3 DNA only, 45 bases that are in frame from base 1. The germline V gene sets CDR1 to SGDLS and CDR2 to YYNGEE.